This T cell receptor (beta chain) was recorded in a study of tumor and adjacent non-tumor tissue in lung cancer (dated by TCRdb to between 2018 and 2020). The study in broad terms: By cancer type, the cohort comprised about 13 adenocarcinoma patients, 2 squamous cell carcinoma patients and 1 small cell lung cancer patient. The roughly 15 enrolled patients, of whom roughly 10 were men and 5 were women, were aged about 30 to 85 years and were diagnosed with TNM stage I to III disease. Sequencing generated a total of 95 million to 150 million productive TCRbeta reads, averaging about 4.2 million reads per sample. Bulk TCRbeta repertoires were compared between lung tumor tissue and matched distant non-tumor lung tissue obtained from fewer than 18 lung cancer patients. TCRbeta CDR3 sequencing was performed on about 30 paired specimens, with one tumor sample and one normal lung sample collected per patient.

RNA was isolated from bulk, unsorted tissue, and RNA quality was assessed with a NanoDrop ND-1000 and an Agilent 2100. The donors were newly diagnosed lung cancer patients admitted for thoracic surgery in China from August to November 2014 who had not received prior chemotherapy. The study excluded patients who had received radiotherapy or chemotherapy before or who had another cancer at the same time. Surgical tissue pieces of about 1-2.1 cm3 were preserved in RNAlater solution and stored at -80 °C until use. The CDR3 has 13 amino acids, counting the end cysteine and phenylalanine. Only the CDR3 DNA is retained, 39 bases long and in frame from the first base. The germline V gene sets CDR1 to SGHAT and CDR2 to FQNNGV. The library was obtained by multiplex PCR. The sequencer listed for this sample is Illumina HiSeq 2500. Following protocols modified from ARM-PCR, the researchers constructed TCRbeta libraries through three rounds of nested PCR with primers (Table S4). Before sequencing, PCR products of 200-500 bp were cut from the gel and purified using the QIAquick gel extraction kit. As for the original processing: Reads were cleaned using Trimmomatic, were merged into complete CDR3 sequences using FLASH, and were assigned to V(D)J germline segments using MiTCR. VDJtools was used to compute clonal diversity as the inverse Simpson's index. A read counted as productive if the sequence was in-frame and lacked a premature stop codon. TCRdb handled the public reads itself, with Q25 trimming in fastp and clone calling in MiXCR, and kept productive beta chains. Rows with one shared CDR3 protein collapse into an entry with the most common genes and DNA. The V and J calls were determined by TCRdb, not by the authors. For this sample there are approximately 79,000 distinct CDR3 sequences; about 66% appear just once. The ten largest clones take up 15% of the sample.

Only one count was recorded for this clonotype. The antigen this receptor binds is unknown. One end of the junction does not line up with germline, which may come from a read error. Overall study outcomes, separate from this receptor: With only about 14 patients in the cohort, the authors noted that larger samples and more detailed clinical data are needed. The top 100 clones accounted for a significantly larger cumulative portion of the repertoire in normal lung than in tumor tissue. The methods do not name the sequencing platform or mention unique molecular identifiers. Tumor tissue showed significantly higher TCR diversity (inverse Simpson) than normal lung tissue, at roughly 390 vs 170 (P = 0.0075, Mann-Whitney U test). Peripheral blood was not sequenced, so blood TCRbeta repertoires were not examined in the lung cancer patients of the study. Younger patients had significantly higher TCR diversity, and higher tumor TCR diversity was associated with shorter overall and disease-free survival.

The TCR was taken from a man aged 65 to 85 with non-small cell lung cancer. Sequencing was carried out using lung tumor tissue. This receptor chain uses TRBV11-2 and TRBJ2-7; the D gene identity is not certain. CDR3 reads: CASSPGLFYEQCF. Here is the DNA: TGTGCCAGCAGCCCCGGGCTGTTTTACGAGCAGTGCTTC.